This T cell receptor (beta chain) was observed in a study of cytomegalovirus exposure and HLA in healthy donors. Turning to this clone: Its target is not known.

Findings of the study overall: The authors judged a highly shared variant cluster likely a sequencing artifact.

Use of 60 Vbeta and 13 Jbeta primers characterized the PCR. Repertoires were generated with immunoSEQ multiplex PCR, while TCRdb's copy carries only in-frame clones and drops some. The table records some 98,000 clones, approximately 80% of them present only once. CDR3 size: 17 residues. Germline V gives CDR1 MDHEN, CDR2 SYDVKM. Between the trimmed V and J ends, which lost 6 bases and 7 bases, there was a span of 25 bases. This sequence originates from a human donor in good health. The chain is built from TRBV28 and TRBJ2-1; D is perhaps TRBD2 (6 bases). The sample comprised PBMCs. The CDR3 reads CASSRRPGSGRRNEQFF. The CDR3 bases are TGTGCCAGCAGCCGGCGACCGGGCTCAGGGAGGAGGAATGAGCAGTTCTTC.